This T cell receptor beta chain was identified during a study of T cell responses to AZD1222 COVID-19 vaccine. General study results and limits: Close to half of all spike-specific TCRs reportedly target regions of the variants that are unmutated. Repertoire collection took place solely once the T cell response had peaked. Receipt of two AZD1222 doses was followed by a rise in Spike-specific TCR breadth and depth. It should be noted that donors were predominantly white British and more often female, and clonal diversity was possibly underestimated.

As regards this clone: Its cognate antigen is unknown.

Repertoires were generated with immunoSEQ multiplex PCR, while TCRdb's copy carries only in-frame clones and drops some. The data show about 130,000 clones, 88% seen once. The TCR sequence derives from an adult who received the AZD1222 COVID-19 vaccine. This specimen was peripheral blood, taken 28 days after the second AZD1222 dose.

The CDR3 nucleotides read TGTGCCAGCAGTTTACAGGGGGCCTTGAACACTGAAGCTTTCTTT. It codes for CASSLQGALNTEAFF. V gene TRBV28 combines with J gene TRBJ1-1; 8 bases agree with TRBD1. Germline-derived CDR1 and CDR2 are MDHEN and SYDVKM. The CDR3 sequence is 15 residues long. V lost 2 bases, J lost 0 bases, and 2 bases stayed unmatched.